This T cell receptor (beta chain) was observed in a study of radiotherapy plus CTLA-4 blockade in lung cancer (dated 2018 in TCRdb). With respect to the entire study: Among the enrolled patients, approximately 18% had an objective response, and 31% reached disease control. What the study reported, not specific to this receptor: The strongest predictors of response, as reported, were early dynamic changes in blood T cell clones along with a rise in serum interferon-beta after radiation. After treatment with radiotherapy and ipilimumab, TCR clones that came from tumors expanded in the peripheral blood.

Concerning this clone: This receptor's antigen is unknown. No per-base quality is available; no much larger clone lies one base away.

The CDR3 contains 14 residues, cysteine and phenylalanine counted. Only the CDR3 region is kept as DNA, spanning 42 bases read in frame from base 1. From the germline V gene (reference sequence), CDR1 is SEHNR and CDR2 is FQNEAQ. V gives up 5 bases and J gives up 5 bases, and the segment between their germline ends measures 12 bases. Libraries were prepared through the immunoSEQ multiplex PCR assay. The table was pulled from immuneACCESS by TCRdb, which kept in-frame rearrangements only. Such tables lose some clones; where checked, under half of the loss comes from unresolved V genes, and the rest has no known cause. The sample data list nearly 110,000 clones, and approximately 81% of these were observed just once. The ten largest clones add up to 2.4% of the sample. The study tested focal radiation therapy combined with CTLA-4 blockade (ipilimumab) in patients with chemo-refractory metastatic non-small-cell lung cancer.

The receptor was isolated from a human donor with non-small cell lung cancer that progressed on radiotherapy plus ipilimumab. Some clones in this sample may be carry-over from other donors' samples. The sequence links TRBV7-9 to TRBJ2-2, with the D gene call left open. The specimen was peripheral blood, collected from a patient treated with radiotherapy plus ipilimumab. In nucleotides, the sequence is TGTGCCAGCAGCCCACTAAAACCGACCGGGGAGCTGTTTTTT. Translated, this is CASSPLKPTGELFF.